This T cell receptor beta chain was retrieved from a study of blood T cell repertoires in COVID-19. Study summary: Acute and convalescent COVID-19 specimens originated in the United States, Italy and Spain.

The CDR3 length is 16 residues. Trimming pared 5 bases from V and 0 bases from J, leaving 17 bases between. Looked up from germline, CDR1 is LGHNA and CDR2 is YSLEER. How the authors handled the data: Scientists estimated how many nucleated cells there were by amplifying reference gene primers. Using immunoSEQ multiplex PCR, the repertoire was profiled, and TCRdb retains in-frame clones only, with some absent. The V and J calls and the clone size are those of that table, but D and trimming were determined from the DNA. The table includes roughly 300,000 clones, roughly 82% detected once. This rearrangement joins TRBV4-3 to TRBJ2-7; the D gene is possibly TRBD2 (6 bases). The material sequenced was peripheral blood. The sequence came from a woman between 50 and 59 years old with acute or convalescent COVID-19. The CDR3 loop is CASSKGLAESSYEQYF. CDR3 coding DNA: TGCGCCAGCAGCAAAGGATTAGCGGAGAGCTCCTACGAGCAGTACTTC.